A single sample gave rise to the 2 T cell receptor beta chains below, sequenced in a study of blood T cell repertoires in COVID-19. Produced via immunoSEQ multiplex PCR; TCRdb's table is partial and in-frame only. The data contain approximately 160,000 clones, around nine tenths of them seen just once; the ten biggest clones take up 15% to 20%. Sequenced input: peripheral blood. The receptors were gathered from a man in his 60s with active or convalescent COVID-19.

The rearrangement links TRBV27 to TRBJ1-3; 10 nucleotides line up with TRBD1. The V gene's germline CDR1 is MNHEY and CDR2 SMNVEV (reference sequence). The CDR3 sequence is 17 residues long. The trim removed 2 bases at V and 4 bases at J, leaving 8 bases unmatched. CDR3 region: CASSLTRQGAAGNTIYF. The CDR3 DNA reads TGTGCCAGCAGTTTAACCCGACAGGGGGCTGCCGGAAACACCATATATTTT.

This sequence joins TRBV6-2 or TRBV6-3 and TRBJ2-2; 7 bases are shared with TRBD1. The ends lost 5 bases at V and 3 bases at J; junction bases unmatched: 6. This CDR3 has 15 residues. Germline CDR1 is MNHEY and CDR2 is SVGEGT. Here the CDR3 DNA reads TGTGCCAGCAGTCTGAGACAGGGAGACACCGGGGAGCTGTTTTTT. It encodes CASSLRQGDTGELFF.